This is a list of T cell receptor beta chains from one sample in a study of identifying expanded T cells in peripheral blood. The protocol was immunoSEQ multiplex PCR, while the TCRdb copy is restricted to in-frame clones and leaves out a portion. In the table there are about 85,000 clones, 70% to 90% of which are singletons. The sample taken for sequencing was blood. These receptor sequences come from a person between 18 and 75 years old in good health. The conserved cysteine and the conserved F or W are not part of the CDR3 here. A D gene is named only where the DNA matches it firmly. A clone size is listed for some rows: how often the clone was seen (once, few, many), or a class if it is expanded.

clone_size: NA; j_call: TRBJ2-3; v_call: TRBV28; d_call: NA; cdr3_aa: ASSLTQPSTDTQY
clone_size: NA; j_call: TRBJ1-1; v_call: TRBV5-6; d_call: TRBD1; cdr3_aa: ASSLGTGPEAF
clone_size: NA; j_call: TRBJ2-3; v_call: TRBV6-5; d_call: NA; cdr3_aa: ASSYRALGGTDTQY
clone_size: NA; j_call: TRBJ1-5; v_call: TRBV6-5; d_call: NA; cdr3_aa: ASSYLQGRQPQH
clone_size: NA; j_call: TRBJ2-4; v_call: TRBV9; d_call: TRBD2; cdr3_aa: ASSPPSGGTNIQY
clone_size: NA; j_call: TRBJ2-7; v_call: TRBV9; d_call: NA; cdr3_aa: ASSVGEFEQY
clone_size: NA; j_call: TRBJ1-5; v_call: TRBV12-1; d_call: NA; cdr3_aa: ASSFADRESQPQH
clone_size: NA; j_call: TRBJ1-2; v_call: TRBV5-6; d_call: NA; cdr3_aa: ASSLVSGHYGYT
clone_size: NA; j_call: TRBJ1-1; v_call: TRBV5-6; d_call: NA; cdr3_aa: ASSWGSELLNTEAF
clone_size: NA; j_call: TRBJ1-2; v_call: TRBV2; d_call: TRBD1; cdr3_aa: ASSESTRDRVRGGYT
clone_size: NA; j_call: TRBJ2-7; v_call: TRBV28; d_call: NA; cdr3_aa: ASSLFPYEQY
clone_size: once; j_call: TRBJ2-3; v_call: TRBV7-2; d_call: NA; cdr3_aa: ASSFDLGDTQY
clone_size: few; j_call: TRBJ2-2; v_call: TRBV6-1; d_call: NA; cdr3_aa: ASSDLGTPTGELF
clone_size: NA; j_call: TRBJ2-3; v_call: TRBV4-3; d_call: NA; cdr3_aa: ASSQLRDGDTQY
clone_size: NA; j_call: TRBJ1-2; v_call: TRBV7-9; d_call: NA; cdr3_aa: ASGEGKRGYT
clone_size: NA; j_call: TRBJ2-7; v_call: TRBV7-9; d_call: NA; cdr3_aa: ASSLSGRIEQY
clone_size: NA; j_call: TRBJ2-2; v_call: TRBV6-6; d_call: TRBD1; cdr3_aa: ASNGYTGVYTGELF
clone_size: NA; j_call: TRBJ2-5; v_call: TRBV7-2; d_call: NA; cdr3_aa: ASSLILNQETQY
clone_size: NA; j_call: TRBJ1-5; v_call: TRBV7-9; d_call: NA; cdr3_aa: ASSPGPFDQPQH
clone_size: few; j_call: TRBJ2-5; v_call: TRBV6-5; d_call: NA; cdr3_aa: ASRSQRGGTQY
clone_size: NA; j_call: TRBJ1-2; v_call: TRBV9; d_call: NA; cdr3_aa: ASSVDLTGKYGYT
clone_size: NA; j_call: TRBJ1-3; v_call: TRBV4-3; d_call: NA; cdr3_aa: ASSQEAGRGNTIY